A single T cell receptor beta chain is shown here with its context. No antigen is known for it. Second-dose recipients at about 4 or about 12 weeks were treated as one pooled group. The repertoire was sequenced with immunoSEQ multiplex PCR; TCRdb's copy has only in-frame clones and lacks some. The table lists over 110,000 clones, about 91% of them singletons. The sample is drawn from a study of T cell responses to AZD1222 COVID-19 vaccine. General study findings and limits: Along spike, vaccine-associated CD4 TCRs were found throughout, with dominance at 160-218 and 743-854. Variant regions that are unmutated are reportedly the target of nearly half of spike-specific TCRs. Of the AZD1222 recipients, only six were seropositive at baseline.

This CDR3 is built from 17 residues. Deletions cut 1 base from V and 8 bases from J, with 18 bases between. Germline assignment: CDR1 SGHAT and CDR2 FQNNGV. The sequencing used peripheral blood, collected 28 days after the second AZD1222 dose. The receptor was derived from an adult who received the AZD1222 COVID-19 vaccine. V and J are TRBV11-2 and TRBJ1-6; tentatively, D is TRBD1 (5 bases). This CDR3 reads CASSLGFEWGTDSPLHF. The CDR3 nucleotides read TGTGCCAGCAGCTTAGGTTTCGAGTGGGGCACAGATTCACCCCTCCACTTT.